A single sample gave rise to the 25 T cell receptor beta chains below, sequenced in a study of T cell changes during pregnancy in multiple sclerosis. Here immunoSEQ multiplex PCR was the method, and the copy in TCRdb shows in-frame clones only, minus some. The repertoire holds roughly 40,000 clones, 80% to 95% seen once, with 0.35% to 0.45% in the top ten. The sample in question was CD4+ T cells from peripheral blood mononuclear cells, obtained in the third trimester of pregnancy. Source of these receptors: a female donor with multiple sclerosis, enrolled in a pregnancy study.

The chain has TRBV13 and TRBJ2-2; 7 nucleotides line up with TRBD1. CDR1 and CDR2 (germline): PRHDT, FYEKMQ (reference sequence). The trim removed 3 bases at V and 5 bases at J, leaving 3 bases unmatched. The CDR3 totals 14 residues. CDR3 DNA: TGTGCCAGCAGCTTGACAGGGATGACCGGGGAGCTGTTTTTT. Protein: CASSLTGMTGELFF.

The chain is built from TRBV6-1 and TRBJ2-1; TRBD2 aligns across 9 bases. The germline V gene has CDR1 MNHNS and CDR2 SASEGT. CDR3 size: 14 residues. V shed 4 bases and J 4 bases; nucleotides not matched to a gene: 2. The CDR3 spells CASSVSGGYNEQFF. CDR3 nucleotide sequence: TGTGCCAGCAGTGTTAGCGGGGGATACAATGAGCAGTTCTTC.

The gene calls are TRBV11-1 and TRBJ1-3; the D gene is possibly TRBD1 (6 bases). This CDR3 has 14 residues. Trimming removed 5 bases from V and 3 bases from J, with 11 bases in between. Germline assignment: CDR1 SGHAT and CDR2 FQDESV (reference sequence). DNA of the CDR3: TGTGCCAGCAGCCCGACAGGAATTGGAAACACCATATATTTT. Protein product: CASSPTGIGNTIYF.

The V gene is TRBV7-2, the J gene TRBJ2-7; TRBD1 matches 7 bases. CDR3 size: 16 residues. Germline CDR1 SGHTA, CDR2 FQGNSA. V gave up 2 bases and J gave up 3 bases; unmatched junction bases: 10. The CDR3 reads CASSLTGDPRHYEQYF. DNA for the CDR3: TGTGCCAGCAGCTTAACAGGGGACCCCAGACACTACGAGCAGTACTTC.

This chain links TRBV30 with TRBJ2-7, with D possibly matching TRBD2 (5 bases). The germline V gene encodes CDR1 GTSNPN and CDR2 SVGIG (reference sequence). V was cut by 2 bases and J by 1 base, with 6 bases left in between. The CDR3 sequence is 12 residues long. CDR3 bases: TGTGCCTGGAGTCGGGGTTCCTACGAGCAGTACTTC. Protein: CAWSRGSYEQYF.

This chain connects TRBV25-1 to TRBJ2-3; 9 positions agree with TRBD2. This CDR3 is built from 13 residues. Germline assignment: CDR1 MGHDK and CDR2 SYGVNS. The J segment lost 0 bases and the V segment lost 8 bases, leaving 0 bases of the junction unmatched. The CDR3 nucleotides read TGTGCCAGCGGACTAGCGAGCACAGATACGCAGTATTTT. Translating gives CASGLASTDTQYF.

Comments on this clone: Its ends do not fully match the called genes, so a read error is possible. The chain employs TRBV29-1 and TRBJ1-1; D uncertain. Germline V gene sequence: CDR1 SQVTM, CDR2 ANQGSEA. This CDR3 region has 11 residues. The CDR3 coding sequence is TGCAGCGTCGAAGGGCGACTTGAAGCTTTCTTT. Translated: CSVEGRLEAFF.

The J gene is TRBJ2-7, the V gene TRBV5-1; D is uncertain. This CDR3 is built from 16 residues. Germline assignment: CDR1 SGHRS and CDR2 YFSETQ. V gave up 1 base and J gave up 2 bases, with 16 bases separating them. As DNA, the CDR3 is TGCGCCAGCAGCTTGATGGGCACGGTATCAACCTACGAGCAGTACTTC. Translation: CASSLMGTVSTYEQYF.

The V gene is TRBV6-5, the J gene TRBJ1-1; D uncertain. Per germline, CDR1 MNHEY and CDR2 SVGAGI. With 0 bases removed from V and 1 base from J, the gap between germline ends came to 6 bases. This CDR3 spans 14 amino acids. Here the CDR3 DNA reads TGTGCCAGCAGTTACTCGAGGAGGAACACTGAAGCTTTCTTT. It codes for CASSYSRRNTEAFF.

The rearrangement links TRBV27 to TRBJ1-5; 7 positions agree with TRBD1. The ends lost 8 bases at V and 6 bases at J; junction bases unmatched: 4. This CDR3 is built from 12 residues. The germline CDR1 and CDR2 sequences are MNHEY and SMNVEV (reference sequence). The CDR3 coding sequence is TGTGCCAGCTGGACAGGTTCTCAGCCCCAGCATTTT. It translates to CASWTGSQPQHF.

The chain is built from TRBV6-1 and TRBJ2-7, with TRBD1 identical over 9 bases. The CDR3 is 13 amino acids. The junction had 4 bases not matched to a gene; V was cut back by 4 bases and J by 6 bases. CDR1 MNHNS and CDR2 SASEGT come from the germline V gene. CDR3 coding DNA: TGTGCCAGCAGTGCGGACAGGGGACGCGAGCAGTACTTC. Translation: CASSADRGREQYF.

The chain links TRBV14 to TRBJ2-7; 15 bases match TRBD2. V was clipped by 4 bases and J by 6 bases; unmatched bases: 7. CDR3 length: 16 residues. CDR1 is SGHDN, CDR2 FVKESK, per germline. For the CDR3, the DNA is TGTGCCAGCAGCCCGCCGGGACTAGCGGGAGGAGCCGAGCAGTACTTC. Translation gives CASSPPGLAGGAEQYF.

This clone was counted a single time. This chain joins TRBV2 and TRBJ1-2; D is unclear. The V end was cut by 6 bases, the J end by 8 bases, with 19 bases between. CDR3 length: 14 amino acids. CDR1 and CDR2 (germline): SNHLY, FYNNEI. The CDR3 region has the DNA TGTGCCAGCAGAGTCGGTGTTGGACTATTAGGCTACACCTTC. It codes for CASRVGVGLLGYTF.

V and J are TRBV29-1 and TRBJ2-5; D is possibly TRBD1 (5 bases). The V end lost 6 bases, the J end lost 7 bases, and 24 bases lay between the germline ends. The CDR3 has 15 residues. Germline V gives CDR1 SQVTM, CDR2 ANQGSEA. Here the CDR3 DNA reads TGCAGCGTGGGGCCTGACAGTCCGGCGGTGACGACCCAGTACTTC. Its protein product is CSVGPDSPAVTTQYF.

V gene TRBV5-4 combines with J gene TRBJ2-1; 8 bases agree with TRBD2. The CDR3 is 15 amino acids. V gave up 4 bases and J gave up 2 bases; unmatched junction bases: 5. Germline V CDR1 and CDR2: SGHNT, YYREEE (reference sequence). The CDR3 reads CASSPSGSAYNEQFF. The CDR3 DNA reads as TGTGCCAGCAGCCCAAGCGGGAGTGCCTACAATGAGCAGTTCTTC.

V is TRBV5-1 and J is TRBJ1-3; the D gene is possibly TRBD1 (6 bases). CDR3 size: 16 residues. Germline V gene sequence: CDR1 SGHRS, CDR2 YFSETQ. Trimming removed 0 bases at V and 4 bases at J, with 14 bases between. Here the CDR3 reads CASSLAGTQGGNTIYF. DNA of the CDR3: TGCGCCAGCAGCTTGGCCGGGACACAGGGCGGAAACACCATATATTTT.

The V and J genes are TRBV10-3 and TRBJ1-1, with D perhaps TRBD1 (6 bases). V dropped 6 bases and J dropped 2 bases, with 13 bases sitting between them. The CDR3 spans 14 residues. In germline, CDR1 is ENHRY, CDR2 SYGVKD. The CDR3 reads CAIRDSPGNTEAFF. CDR3 DNA sequence: TGTGCCATCAGGGACAGCCCTGGTAACACTGAAGCTTTCTTT.

The chain links TRBV5-1 to TRBJ2-7; 8 bases map to TRBD1. CDR3 size: 16 residues. CDR1 and CDR2 (germline): SGHRS, YFSETQ. V lost 1 base and J lost 1; bases outside the gene matches: 7. The CDR3 here is CASSLFGTGASYEQYF. CDR3 in DNA: TGCGCCAGCAGCTTGTTTGGGACAGGTGCTTCCTACGAGCAGTACTTC.

V usage is TRBV13 and J usage is TRBJ2-1, with 14 bases matching TRBD2. This CDR3 is 16 amino acids long. Germline V CDR1 and CDR2: PRHDT, FYEKMQ (reference sequence). Trimming at V came to 3 bases and at J to 4 bases, leaving 2 bases not matched to a gene. CDR3 bases: TGTGCCAGCAGCTTTCGGACTAGCGGGAGGTACAATGAGCAGTTCTTC. Translating it yields CASSFRTSGRYNEQFF.

This chain joins TRBV6-4 and TRBJ1-1; TRBD1 is a possible D gene (6 bases). CDR1 and CDR2 (germline): MRHNA, SNTAGT. The CDR3 has 13 residues. The V end was cut by 3 bases, the J end by 4 bases, with 9 bases between. The CDR3 sequence: CASSEQGSTEAFF. For the CDR3, the DNA is TGTGCCAGCAGTGAACAGGGAAGCACTGAAGCTTTCTTT.

This clone occurred once. The rearrangement uses TRBV6-5 and TRBJ1-2; the match to TRBD1 covers 8 bases. Germline CDR1 MNHEY, CDR2 SVGAGI. This CDR3 is 13 amino acids long. Trimming cost V 6 bases and J 2 bases; bases outside gene matches: 2. CDR3 coding DNA: TGTGCCAGCAGCCGGACAGGGAACTATGGCTACACCTTC. This codes for CASSRTGNYGYTF.

The chain employs TRBV7-6 and TRBJ2-6; 9 nucleotides agree with TRBD1. The CDR3 covers 18 residues. CDR1 is SGHVS and CDR2 is FNYEAQ in the germline V gene. After removal of 7 bases from V and 4 bases from J, the junction contained 14 bases not matched to a gene. CDR3 protein: CASTEKTGGAGGANVLTF. CDR3 sequence (DNA): TGTGCCAGCACCGAGAAAACAGGGGGCGCAGGAGGGGCCAACGTCCTGACTTTC.

CDR3 amino acids: CASSRTGTLLQETQYF. In DNA form, the CDR3 reads TGCGCCAGCAGCAGAACAGGGACCCTCCTCCAAGAGACCCAGTACTTC. This chain joins TRBV5-1 and TRBJ2-5; a possible D gene is TRBD1 (6 bases). Germline CDR1 is SGHRS and CDR2 is YFSETQ. The CDR3 covers 16 residues. Trimming shortened V by 4 bases and J by 1 base, and 17 bases separated the two germline ends.

The J gene is TRBJ2-3, the V gene TRBV18, with no clear D. The CDR3 is 11 amino acids. The V and J ends lost 8 bases and 5 bases respectively, with 8 bases between them. Germline V gives CDR1 KGHSH, CDR2 LQKENI. This chain's CDR3 is CASQSGDTQYF. CDR3 sequence (DNA): TGTGCCAGCCAGTCTGGAGATACGCAGTATTTT.

The V and J genes are TRBV5-1 and TRBJ2-1, with 10 bases lining up with TRBD2. CDR1 and CDR2 from the germline V gene are SGHRS and YFSETQ. Unmatched junction bases numbered 4, after V lost 0 bases and J lost 10 bases. The CDR3 consists of 14 residues. The CDR3 here is CASSLGLAGVEQFF. CDR3 in DNA: TGCGCCAGCAGCTTGGGTCTAGCGGGAGTGGAGCAGTTCTTC.